This T cell receptor (beta chain) came from a study of siplizumab effects on memory and regulatory T cells (dated 2019 in TCRdb). Turning to the overall study: The study looked at the effect of siplizumab, an anti-CD2 antibody, on alloreactive T-cell subsets in allogeneic mixed lymphocyte reactions made from human PBMCs.

The full study reports these points: For roughly 80-96% of proliferating CD4+ or CD8+ clones, no naive or memory phenotype could be assigned. The cumulative frequency of alloreactive sequences that could be traced back to unstimulated CD4+ memory T cells was significantly reduced by siplizumab. Unstimulated naive T cells appeared to be more diverse than memory T cells, and naive cells seemed to make a substantial contribution to the alloresponse. Because sequences at frequencies below about 10^-5 were poorly captured, only a minor fraction of alloreactive clones could be mapped back to unstimulated subsets. Among mappable alloreactive CD4+ clones, an average Treg-derived fraction of roughly 69% was observed with siplizumab, compared with more than 25% in control reactions. The suppressive function of proliferating Tregs from siplizumab cultures was not functionally confirmed.

The sample holds one count of this clone. The target of this receptor is not known. One base away there is no much larger clone; base qualities are not given. TCRbeta CDR3 sequencing was performed on sorted unstimulated T cells and on proliferating T cells recovered from mixed lymphocyte reactions. Fresh whole blood from ten HLA-typed healthy donors was used as the source from which PBMCs were isolated. To map where alloreactive clones came from, unstimulated CD4+ regulatory T cells were FACS-sorted. V is pared back by 2 bases and J by 0 bases, with 7 bases lying between the germline termini. Including the terminal cysteine and phenylalanine, the CDR3 comprises 14 residues. CDR3 DNA is the only sequence kept; it has 42 bases, read in frame from the first base. CDR1 and CDR2 (MDHEN, SYDVKM) derive from the germline V gene. Library generation was performed with the immunoSEQ multiplex PCR assay. Approximately 100,000 TCR templates per sample were assayed on the deep sequencing platform. Genomic DNA extracted from sorted T cells was the material used for TCRbeta CDR3 sequencing. In the paper's pipeline: The R programming language was used for clonal analysis of the TCRbeta CDR3 data. Comparing unstimulated samples against CFSE-low samples taken after the reaction was how alloreactive CD4+ and CD8+ clones were defined. Regulatory or non-regulatory origin was assigned to alloreactive CD4+ clones by matching of sequences to sorted unstimulated Treg and non-Treg repertoires. Not all clones reach the TCRdb copy of this immuneACCESS table, which keeps in-frame sequences only. Checked studies attribute under half of the gap to unresolved V genes and leave the rest unexplained. V and J calls and clone size are as listed in that table; D and trimming were resolved from the DNA. For this sample the table gives just under 85,000 clones, of which roughly 90% were detected only once. The ten biggest clones cover 1.5% to 1.7% of the sample.

Here the chain combines TRBV28 and TRBJ1-2, with no confident D gene call. The sample was Tregs sorted from blood. This clonotype originated in a human donor in good health. For the CDR3, the sequence is CASSLRAANYGYTF. The sequence in DNA is TGTGCCAGCAGTTTACGGGCAGCTAACTATGGCTACACCTTC.